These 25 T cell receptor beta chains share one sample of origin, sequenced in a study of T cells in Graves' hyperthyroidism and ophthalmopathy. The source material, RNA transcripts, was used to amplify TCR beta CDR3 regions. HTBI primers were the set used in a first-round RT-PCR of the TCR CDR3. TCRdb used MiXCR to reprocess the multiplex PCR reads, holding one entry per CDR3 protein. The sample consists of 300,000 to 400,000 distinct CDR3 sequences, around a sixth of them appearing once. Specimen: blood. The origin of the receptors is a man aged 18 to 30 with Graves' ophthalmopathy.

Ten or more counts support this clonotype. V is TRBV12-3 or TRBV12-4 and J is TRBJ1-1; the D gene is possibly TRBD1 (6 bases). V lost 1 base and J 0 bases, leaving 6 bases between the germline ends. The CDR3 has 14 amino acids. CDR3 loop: CASSLGDMNTEAFF. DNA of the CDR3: TGTGCCAGCAGTTTAGGGGACATGAACACTGAAGCTTTCTTT.

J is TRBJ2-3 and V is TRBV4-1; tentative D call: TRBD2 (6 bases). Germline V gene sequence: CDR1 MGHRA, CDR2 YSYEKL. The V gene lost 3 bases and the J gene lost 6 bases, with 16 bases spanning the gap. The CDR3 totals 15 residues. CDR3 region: CASSHFSGGFDTQYF. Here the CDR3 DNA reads TGCGCCAGCAGCCACTTCAGTGGAGGGTTTGATACGCAGTATTTT.

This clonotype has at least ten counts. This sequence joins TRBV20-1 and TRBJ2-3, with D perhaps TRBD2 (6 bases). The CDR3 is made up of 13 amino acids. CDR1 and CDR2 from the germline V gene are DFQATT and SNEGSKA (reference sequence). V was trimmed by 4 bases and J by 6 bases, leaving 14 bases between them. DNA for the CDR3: TGCAGTGCTAACCCGGGGGTCGTGGATACGCAGTATTTT. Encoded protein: CSANPGVVDTQYF.

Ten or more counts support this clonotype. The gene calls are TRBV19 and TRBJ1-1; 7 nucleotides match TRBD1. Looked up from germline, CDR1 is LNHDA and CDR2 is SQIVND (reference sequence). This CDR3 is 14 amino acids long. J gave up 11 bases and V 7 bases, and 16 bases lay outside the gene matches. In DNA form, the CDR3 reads TGTGCCAGTACCCCCAAGGGGCCGACAGGGAGGGCTTTCTTT. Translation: CASTPKGPTGRAFF.

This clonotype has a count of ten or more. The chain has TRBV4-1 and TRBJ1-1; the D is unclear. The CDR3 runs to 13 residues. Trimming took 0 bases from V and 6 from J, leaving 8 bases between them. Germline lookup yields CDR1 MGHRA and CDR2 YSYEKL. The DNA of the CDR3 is TGCGCCAGCAGCCAAGATTTGGGCGCTGAAGCTTTCTTT. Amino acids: CASSQDLGAEAFF.

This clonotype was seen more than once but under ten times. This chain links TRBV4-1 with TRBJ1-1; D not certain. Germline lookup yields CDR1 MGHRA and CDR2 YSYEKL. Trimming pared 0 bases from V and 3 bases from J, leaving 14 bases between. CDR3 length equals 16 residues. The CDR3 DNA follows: TGCGCCAGCAGCCAAGATGGAACGGGGTTGGACACTGAAGCTTTCTTT. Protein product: CASSQDGTGLDTEAFF.

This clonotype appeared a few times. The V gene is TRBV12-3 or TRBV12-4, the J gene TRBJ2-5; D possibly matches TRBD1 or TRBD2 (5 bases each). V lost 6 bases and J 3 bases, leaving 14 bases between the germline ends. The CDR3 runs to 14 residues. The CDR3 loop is CASRREGREETQYF. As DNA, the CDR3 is TGTGCCAGCAGAAGAGAGGGCAGGGAAGAGACCCAGTACTTC.

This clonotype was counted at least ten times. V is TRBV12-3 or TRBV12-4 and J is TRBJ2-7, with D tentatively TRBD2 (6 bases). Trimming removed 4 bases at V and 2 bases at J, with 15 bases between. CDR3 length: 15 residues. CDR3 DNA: TGTGCCAGCAGTTCGGGCGGGGAGGCTACCTACGAGCAGTACTTC. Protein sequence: CASSSGGEATYEQYF.

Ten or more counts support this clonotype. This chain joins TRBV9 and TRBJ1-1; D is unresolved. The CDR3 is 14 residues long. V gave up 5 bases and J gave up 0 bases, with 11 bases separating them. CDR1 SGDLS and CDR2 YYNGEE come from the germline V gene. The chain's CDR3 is CASSSSPLNTEAFF. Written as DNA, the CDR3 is TGTGCCAGCAGTTCATCTCCCCTGAACACTGAAGCTTTCTTT.

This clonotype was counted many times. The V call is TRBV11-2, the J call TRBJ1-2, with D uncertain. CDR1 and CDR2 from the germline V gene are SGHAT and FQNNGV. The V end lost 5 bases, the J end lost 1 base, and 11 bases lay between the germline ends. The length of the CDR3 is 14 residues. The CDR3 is CASSPDGDNYGYTF. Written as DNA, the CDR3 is TGTGCCAGCAGCCCTGACGGGGATAACTATGGCTACACCTTC.

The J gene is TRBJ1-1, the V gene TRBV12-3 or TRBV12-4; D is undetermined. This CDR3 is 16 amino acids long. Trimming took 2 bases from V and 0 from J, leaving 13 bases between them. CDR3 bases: TGTGCCAGCAGTTTACTCCGGATTCTAATGAACACTGAAGCTTTCTTT. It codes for CASSLLRILMNTEAFF.

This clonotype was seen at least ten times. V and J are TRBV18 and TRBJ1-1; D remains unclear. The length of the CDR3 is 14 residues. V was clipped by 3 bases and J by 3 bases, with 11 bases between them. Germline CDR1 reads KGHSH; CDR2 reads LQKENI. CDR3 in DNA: TGTGCCAGCTCACCTCGAGCTGGGGACACTGAAGCTTTCTTT. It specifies CASSPRAGDTEAFF. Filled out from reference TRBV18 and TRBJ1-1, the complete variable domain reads NAGVMQNPRHLVRRRGQEARLRCSPMKGHSHVYWYRQLPEEGLKFMVYLQKENIIDESGMPKERFSAEFPKEGPSILRIQQVVRGDSAAYFCASSPRAGDTEAFFGQGTRLTVV.

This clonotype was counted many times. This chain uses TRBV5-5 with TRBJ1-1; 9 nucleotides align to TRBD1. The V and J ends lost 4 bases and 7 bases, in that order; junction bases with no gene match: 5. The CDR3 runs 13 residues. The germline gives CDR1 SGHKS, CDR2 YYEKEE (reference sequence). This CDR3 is CASSRTGALEAFF. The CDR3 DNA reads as TGTGCCAGCAGCCGGACAGGGGCCCTTGAAGCTTTCTTT. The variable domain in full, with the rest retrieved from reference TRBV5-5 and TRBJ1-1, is DAGVTQSPTHLIKTRGQQVTLRCSPISGHKSVSWYQQVLGQGPQFIFQYYEKEERGRGNFPDRFSARQFPNYSSELNVNALLLGDSALYLCASSRTGALEAFFGQGTRLTVV.

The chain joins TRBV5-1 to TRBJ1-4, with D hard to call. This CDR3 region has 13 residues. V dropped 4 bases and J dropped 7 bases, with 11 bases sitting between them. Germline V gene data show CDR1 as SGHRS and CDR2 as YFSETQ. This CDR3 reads CASSLGSREKLFF. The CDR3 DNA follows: TGCGCCAGCAGCCTAGGATCCCGTGAAAAACTGTTTTTT.

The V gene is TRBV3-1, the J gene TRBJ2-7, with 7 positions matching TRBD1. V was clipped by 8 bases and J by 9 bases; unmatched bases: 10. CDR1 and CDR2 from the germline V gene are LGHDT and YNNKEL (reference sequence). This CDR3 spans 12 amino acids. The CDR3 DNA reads TGTGCCAGCGGGGACAGATTACGAGGGCAGTACTTC. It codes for CASGDRLRGQYF.

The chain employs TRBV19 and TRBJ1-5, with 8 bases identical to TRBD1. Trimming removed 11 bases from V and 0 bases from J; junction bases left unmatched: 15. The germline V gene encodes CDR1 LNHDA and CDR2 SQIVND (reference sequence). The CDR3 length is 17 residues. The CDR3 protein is CASWGGTGGYSNQPQHF. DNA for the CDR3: TGTGCCTCCTGGGGGGGGACAGGCGGGTATAGCAATCAGCCCCAGCATTTT.

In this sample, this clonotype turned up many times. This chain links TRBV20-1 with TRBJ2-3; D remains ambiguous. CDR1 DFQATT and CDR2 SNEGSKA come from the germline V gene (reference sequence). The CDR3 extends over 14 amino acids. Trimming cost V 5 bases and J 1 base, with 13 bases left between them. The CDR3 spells CSAPRVPGTDTQYF. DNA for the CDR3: TGCAGTGCTCCCCGGGTACCGGGCACAGATACGCAGTATTTT.

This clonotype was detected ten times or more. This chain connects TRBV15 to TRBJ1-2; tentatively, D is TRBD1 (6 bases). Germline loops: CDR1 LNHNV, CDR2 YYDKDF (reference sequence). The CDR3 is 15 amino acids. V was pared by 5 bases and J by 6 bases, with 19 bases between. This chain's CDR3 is CATSSRRGEPHGYTF. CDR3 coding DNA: TGTGCCACCAGCTCTCGGAGGGGGGAACCCCATGGCTACACCTTC.

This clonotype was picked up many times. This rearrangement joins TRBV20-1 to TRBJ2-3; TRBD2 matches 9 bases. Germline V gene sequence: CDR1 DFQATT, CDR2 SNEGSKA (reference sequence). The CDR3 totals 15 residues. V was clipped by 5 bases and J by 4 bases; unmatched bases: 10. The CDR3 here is CSAGGGLAFPDTQYF. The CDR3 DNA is TGCAGTGCTGGGGGGGGACTAGCCTTCCCAGATACGCAGTATTTT.

This chain's CDR3 is CASSLTGTTGELFF. CDR3 DNA: TGCGCCAGCAGCTTGACAGGGACGACCGGGGAGCTGTTTTTT. The V gene is TRBV5-1, the J gene TRBJ2-2; tentatively, D is TRBD1 (6 bases). V lost 1 base to trimming and J lost 5 bases, with 9 bases between them. The CDR3 has 14 amino acids. Germline V gene lookup returns CDR1 SGHRS and CDR2 YFSETQ.

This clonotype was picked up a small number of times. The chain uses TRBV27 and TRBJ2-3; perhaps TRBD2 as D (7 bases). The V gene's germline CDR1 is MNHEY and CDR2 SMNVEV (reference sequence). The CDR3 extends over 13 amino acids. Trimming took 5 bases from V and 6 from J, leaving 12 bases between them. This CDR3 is CASSAGGADTQYF. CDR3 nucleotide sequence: TGTGCCAGCAGTGCTGGGGGGGCCGATACGCAGTATTTT.

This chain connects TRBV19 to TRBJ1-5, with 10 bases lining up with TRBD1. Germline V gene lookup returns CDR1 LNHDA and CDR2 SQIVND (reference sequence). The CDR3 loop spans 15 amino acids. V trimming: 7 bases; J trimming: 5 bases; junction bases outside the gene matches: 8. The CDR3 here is CASTQDRGLDQPQHF. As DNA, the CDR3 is TGTGCCAGTACCCAAGACAGGGGGCTAGATCAGCCCCAGCATTTT.

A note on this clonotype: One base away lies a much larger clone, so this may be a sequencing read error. CDR3 in amino acids: CASREAGPNYGYTF. For the CDR3, the DNA is TGTGCCAGCAGAGAGGCAGGCCCTAACTATGGCTACACCTTC. The gene calls are TRBV6-1 and TRBJ1-2; D is unclear. The germline CDR1 and CDR2 sequences are MNHNS and SASEGT. Trimming removed 6 bases from V and 0 bases from J, with 11 bases in between. The length of the CDR3 is 14 residues.

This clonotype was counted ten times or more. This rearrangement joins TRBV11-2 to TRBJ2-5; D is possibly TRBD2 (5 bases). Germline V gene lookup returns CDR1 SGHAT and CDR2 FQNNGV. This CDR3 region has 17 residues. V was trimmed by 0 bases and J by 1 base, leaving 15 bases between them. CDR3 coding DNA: TGTGCCAGCAGCTTAGAGCGGAGGCCCCCTTTCCAAGAGACCCAGTACTTC. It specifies CASSLERRPPFQETQYF.

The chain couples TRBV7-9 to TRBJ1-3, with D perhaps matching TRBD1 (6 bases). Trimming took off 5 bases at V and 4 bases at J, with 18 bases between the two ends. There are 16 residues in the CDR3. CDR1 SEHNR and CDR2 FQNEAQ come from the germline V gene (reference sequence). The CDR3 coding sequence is TGTGCCAGCAGCGCCAATGGGGGGGGGCTCGGAAACACCATATATTTT. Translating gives CASSANGGGLGNTIYF.